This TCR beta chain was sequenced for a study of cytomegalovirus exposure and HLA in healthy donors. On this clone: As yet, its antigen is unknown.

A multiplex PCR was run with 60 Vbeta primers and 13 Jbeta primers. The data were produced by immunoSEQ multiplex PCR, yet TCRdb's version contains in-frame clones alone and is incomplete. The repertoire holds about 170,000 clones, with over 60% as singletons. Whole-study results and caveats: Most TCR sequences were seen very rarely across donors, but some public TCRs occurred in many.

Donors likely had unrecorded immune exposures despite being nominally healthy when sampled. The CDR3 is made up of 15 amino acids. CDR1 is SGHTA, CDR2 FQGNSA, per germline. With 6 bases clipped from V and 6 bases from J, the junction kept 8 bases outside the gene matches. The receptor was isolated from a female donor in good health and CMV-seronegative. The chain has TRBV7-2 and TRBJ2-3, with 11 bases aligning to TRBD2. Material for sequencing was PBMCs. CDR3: CASSQTSGKLDTQYF. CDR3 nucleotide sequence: TGTGCCAGCAGTCAGACTAGCGGGAAATTGGATACGCAGTATTTT.